This TCR beta chain originates from a study of T cell responses to AZD1222 COVID-19 vaccine. The protocol was immunoSEQ multiplex PCR, while the TCRdb copy is restricted to in-frame clones and leaves out a portion. The sample consists of 100,000 or so clones, approximately 90% of them appearing once. This CDR3 has 14 residues. In germline, CDR1 is LNHDA, CDR2 SQIVND (reference sequence). Trimming removed 5 bases from V and 4 bases from J, with 12 bases in between. V and J are TRBV19 and TRBJ1-5; tentatively, D is TRBD1 (6 bases). The source is an adult in good health. This material consisted of peripheral blood, taken on day 0 of AZD1222 vaccination. CDR3 region: CASSLRQANQPQHF. For the CDR3, the DNA is TGTGCCAGTAGTCTCAGACAGGCTAATCAGCCCCAGCATTTT.